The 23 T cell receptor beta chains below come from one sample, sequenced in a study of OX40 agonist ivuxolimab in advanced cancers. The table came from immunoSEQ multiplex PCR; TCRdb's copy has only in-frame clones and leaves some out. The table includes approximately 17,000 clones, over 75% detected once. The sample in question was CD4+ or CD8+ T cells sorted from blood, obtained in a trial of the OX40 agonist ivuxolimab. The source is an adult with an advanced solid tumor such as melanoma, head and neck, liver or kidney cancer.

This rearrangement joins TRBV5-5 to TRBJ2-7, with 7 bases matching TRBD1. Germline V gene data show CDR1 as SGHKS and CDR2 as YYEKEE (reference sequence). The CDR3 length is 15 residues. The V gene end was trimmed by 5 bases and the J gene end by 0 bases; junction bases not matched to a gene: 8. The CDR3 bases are TGTGCCAGCAGTACCGGGACAGCAAACTCCTACGAGCAGTACTTC. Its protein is CASSTGTANSYEQYF.

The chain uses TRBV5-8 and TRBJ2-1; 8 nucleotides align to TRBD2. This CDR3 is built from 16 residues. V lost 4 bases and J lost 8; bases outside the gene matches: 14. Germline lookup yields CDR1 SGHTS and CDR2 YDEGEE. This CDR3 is CASSADLGGGFDEQFF. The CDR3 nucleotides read TGTGCCAGCAGCGCAGACCTTGGCGGGGGGTTTGATGAGCAGTTCTTC.

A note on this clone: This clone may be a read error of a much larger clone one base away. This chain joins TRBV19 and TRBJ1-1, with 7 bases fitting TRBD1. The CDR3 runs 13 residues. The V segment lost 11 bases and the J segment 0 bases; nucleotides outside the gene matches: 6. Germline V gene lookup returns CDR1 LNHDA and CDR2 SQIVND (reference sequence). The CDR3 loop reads CACRDRVNTEAFF. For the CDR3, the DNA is TGTGCCTGCCGAGACAGGGTGAACACTGAAGCTTTCTTT.

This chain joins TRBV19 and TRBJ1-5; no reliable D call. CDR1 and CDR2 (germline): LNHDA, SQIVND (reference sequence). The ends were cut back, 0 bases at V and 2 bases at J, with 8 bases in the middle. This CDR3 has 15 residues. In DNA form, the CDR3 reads TGTGCCAGTAGTATAGATGATGGCGGCAATCAGCCCCAGCATTTT. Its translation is CASSIDDGGNQPQHF.

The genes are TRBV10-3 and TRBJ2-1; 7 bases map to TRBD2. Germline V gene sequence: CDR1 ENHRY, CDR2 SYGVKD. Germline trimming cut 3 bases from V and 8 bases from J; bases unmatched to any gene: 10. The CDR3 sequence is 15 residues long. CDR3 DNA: TGTGCCATCAGTGACACTAGCGACATAGGGGATGAGCAGTTCTTC. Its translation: CAISDTSDIGDEQFF.

CDR3 nucleotides: TGTGCCACCAGCAGCGGGACAGGGAGAGAAAAACTGTTTTTT. Its translation is CATSSGTGREKLFF. The genes are TRBV15 and TRBJ1-4; 9 bases match TRBD1. The J segment lost 8 bases and the V segment lost 3 bases, leaving 4 bases of the junction unmatched. CDR1 and CDR2 from the germline V gene are LNHNV and YYDKDF (reference sequence). The CDR3 sequence is 14 residues long.

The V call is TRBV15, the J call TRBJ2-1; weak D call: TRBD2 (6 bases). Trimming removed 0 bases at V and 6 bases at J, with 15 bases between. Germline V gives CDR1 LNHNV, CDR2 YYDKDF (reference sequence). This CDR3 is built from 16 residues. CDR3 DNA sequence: TGTGCCACCAGCAGAGATCAGAGACTAGAAATCAATGAGCAGTTCTTC. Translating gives CATSRDQRLEINEQFF. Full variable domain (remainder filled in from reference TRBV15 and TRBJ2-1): DAMVIQNPRYQVTQFGKPVTLSCSQTLNHNVMYWYQQKSSQAPKLLFHYYDKDFNNEADTPDNFQSRRPNTSFCFLDIRSPGLGDTAMYLCATSRDQRLEINEQFFGPGTRLTVL.

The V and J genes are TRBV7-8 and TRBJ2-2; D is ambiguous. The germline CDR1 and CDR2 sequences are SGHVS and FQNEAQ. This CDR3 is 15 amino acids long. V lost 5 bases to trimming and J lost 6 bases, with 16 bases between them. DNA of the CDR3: TGTGCCAGCAGCGCTACTATGAGTTGGGCCGGGGAGCTGTTTTTT. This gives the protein CASSATMSWAGELFF.

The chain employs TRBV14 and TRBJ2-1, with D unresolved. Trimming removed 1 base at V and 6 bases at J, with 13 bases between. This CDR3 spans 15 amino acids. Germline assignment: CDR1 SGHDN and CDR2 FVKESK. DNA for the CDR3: TGTGCCAGCAGCCAAGGTCCCGTTTTGGGCAATGAGCAGTTCTTC. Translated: CASSQGPVLGNEQFF.

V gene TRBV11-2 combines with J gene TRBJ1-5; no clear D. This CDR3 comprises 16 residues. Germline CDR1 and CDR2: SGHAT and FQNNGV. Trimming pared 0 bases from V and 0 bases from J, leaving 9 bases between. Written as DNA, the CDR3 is TGTGCCAGCAGCTTAGAAGGATCTCATAGCAATCAGCCCCAGCATTTT. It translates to CASSLEGSHSNQPQHF.

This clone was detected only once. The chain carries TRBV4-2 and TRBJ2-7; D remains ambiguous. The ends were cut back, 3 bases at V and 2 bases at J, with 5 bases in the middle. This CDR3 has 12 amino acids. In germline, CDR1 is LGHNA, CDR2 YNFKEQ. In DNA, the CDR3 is TGTGCCAGCAGCCAGCCACCCTACGAGCAGTACTTC. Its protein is CASSQPPYEQYF.

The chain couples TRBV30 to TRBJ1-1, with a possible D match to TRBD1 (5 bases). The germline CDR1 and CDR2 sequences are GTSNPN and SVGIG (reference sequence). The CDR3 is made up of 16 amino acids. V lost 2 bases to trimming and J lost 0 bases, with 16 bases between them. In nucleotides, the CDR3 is TGTGCCTGGAGTAACCTAGGGGTGGGGGTGAACACTGAAGCTTTCTTT. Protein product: CAWSNLGVGVNTEAFF. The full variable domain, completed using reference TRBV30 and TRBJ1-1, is SQTIHQWPATLVQPVGSPLSLECTVEGTSNPNLYWYRQAAGRGLQLLFYSVGIGQISSEVPQNLSASRPQDRQFILSSKKLLLSDSGFYLCAWSNLGVGVNTEAFFGQGTRLTVV.

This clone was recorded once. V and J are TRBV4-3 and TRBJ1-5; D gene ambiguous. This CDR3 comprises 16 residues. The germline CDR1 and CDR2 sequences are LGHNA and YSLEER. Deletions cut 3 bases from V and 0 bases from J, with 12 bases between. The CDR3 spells CASSQSLAYSNQPQHF. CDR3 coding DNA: TGCGCCAGCAGCCAGTCTTTGGCATATAGCAATCAGCCCCAGCATTTT.

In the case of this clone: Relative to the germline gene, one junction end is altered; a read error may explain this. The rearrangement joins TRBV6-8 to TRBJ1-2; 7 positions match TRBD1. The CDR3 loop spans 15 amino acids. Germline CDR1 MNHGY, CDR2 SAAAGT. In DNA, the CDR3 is TGCGCCAGCAGTTCACACAGGGGACGACTCTATGGCTACACCTTC. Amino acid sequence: CASSSHRGRLYGYTF.

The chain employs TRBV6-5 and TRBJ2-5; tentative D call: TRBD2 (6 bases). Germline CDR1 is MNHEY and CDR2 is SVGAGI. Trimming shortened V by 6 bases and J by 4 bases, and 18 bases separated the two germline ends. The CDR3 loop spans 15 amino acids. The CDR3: CASSPEGRWRETQYF. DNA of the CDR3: TGTGCCAGCAGCCCGGAGGGGAGGTGGCGAGAGACCCAGTACTTC.

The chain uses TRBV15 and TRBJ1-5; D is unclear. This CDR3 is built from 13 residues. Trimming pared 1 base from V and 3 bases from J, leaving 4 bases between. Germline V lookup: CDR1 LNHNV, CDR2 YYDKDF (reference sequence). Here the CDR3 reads CATSRGHNQPQHF. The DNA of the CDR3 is TGTGCCACCAGCAGAGGGCACAATCAGCCCCAGCATTTT.

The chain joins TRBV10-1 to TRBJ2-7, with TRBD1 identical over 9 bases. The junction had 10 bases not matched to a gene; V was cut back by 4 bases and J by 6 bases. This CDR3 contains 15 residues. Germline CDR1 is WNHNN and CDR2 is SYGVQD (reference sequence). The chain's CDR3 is CASSADRGRGLEQYF. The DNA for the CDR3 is TGCGCCAGCAGTGCGGACAGGGGCCGGGGCCTCGAGCAGTACTTC.

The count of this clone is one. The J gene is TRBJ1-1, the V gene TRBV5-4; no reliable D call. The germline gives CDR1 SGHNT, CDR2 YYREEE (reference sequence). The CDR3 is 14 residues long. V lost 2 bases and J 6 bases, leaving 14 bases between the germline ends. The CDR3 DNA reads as TGTGCCAGCAGCTTTGGGAGTGCATTCTCTGAAGCTTTCTTT. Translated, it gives CASSFGSAFSEAFF.

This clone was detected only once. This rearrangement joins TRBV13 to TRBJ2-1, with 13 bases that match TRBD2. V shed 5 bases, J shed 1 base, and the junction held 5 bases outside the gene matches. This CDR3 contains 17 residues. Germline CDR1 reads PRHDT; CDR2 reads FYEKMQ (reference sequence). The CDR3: CASSTRTSGSSYNEQFF. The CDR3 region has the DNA TGTGCCAGCAGCACCCGGACTAGCGGGAGTTCCTACAATGAGCAGTTCTTC. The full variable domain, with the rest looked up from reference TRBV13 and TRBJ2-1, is AAGVIQSPRHLIKEKRETATLKCYPIPRHDTVYWYQQGPGQDPQFLISFYEKMQSDKGSIPDRFSAQQFSDYHSELNMSSLELGDSALYFCASSTRTSGSSYNEQFFGPGTRLTVL.

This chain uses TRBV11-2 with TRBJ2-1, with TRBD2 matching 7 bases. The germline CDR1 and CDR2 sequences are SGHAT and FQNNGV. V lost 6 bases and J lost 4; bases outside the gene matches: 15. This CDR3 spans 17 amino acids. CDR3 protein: CASSIKRAGVTYNEQFF. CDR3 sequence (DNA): TGTGCCAGCAGTATAAAGCGGGCGGGAGTGACATACAATGAGCAGTTCTTC.

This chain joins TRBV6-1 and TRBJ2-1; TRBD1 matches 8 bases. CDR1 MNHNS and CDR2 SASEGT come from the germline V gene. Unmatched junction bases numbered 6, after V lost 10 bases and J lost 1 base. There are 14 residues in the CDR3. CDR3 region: CATLGQGSYNEQFF. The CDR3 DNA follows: TGTGCCACCCTCGGACAGGGATCCTACAATGAGCAGTTCTTC.

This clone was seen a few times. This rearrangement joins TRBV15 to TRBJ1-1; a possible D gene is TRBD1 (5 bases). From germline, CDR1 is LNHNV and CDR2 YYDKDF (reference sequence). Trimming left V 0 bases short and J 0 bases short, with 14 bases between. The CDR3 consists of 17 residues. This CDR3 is CATSREGTGFLNTEAFF. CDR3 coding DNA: TGTGCCACCAGCAGAGAGGGAACAGGATTTTTGAACACTGAAGCTTTCTTT.

Here the CDR3 reads CASSGPGRGRGTNYGYTF. CDR3 nucleotide sequence: TGTGCCAGCTCCGGCCCGGGACGGGGAAGGGGTACTAACTATGGCTACACCTTC. The chain has TRBV25-1 and TRBJ1-2; possible D gene TRBD1, 5 bases. Germline CDR1 reads MGHDK; CDR2 reads SYGVNS. V gave up 8 bases and J gave up 0 bases, with 25 bases separating them. This CDR3 comprises 18 residues.